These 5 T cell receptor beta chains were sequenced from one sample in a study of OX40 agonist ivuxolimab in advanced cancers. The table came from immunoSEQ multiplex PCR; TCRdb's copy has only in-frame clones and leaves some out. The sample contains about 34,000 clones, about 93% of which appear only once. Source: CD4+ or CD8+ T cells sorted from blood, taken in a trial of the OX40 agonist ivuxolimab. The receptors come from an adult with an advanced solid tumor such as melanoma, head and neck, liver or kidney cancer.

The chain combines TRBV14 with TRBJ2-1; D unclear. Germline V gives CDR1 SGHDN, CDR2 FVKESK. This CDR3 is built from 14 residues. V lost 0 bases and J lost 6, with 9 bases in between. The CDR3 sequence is CASSQDAYINEQFF. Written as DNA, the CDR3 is TGTGCCAGCAGCCAAGATGCGTACATCAATGAGCAGTTCTTC.

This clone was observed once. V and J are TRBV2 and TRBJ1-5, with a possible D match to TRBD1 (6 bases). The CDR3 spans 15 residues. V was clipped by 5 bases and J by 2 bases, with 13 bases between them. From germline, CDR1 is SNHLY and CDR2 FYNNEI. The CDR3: CASSQGGLGNQPQHF. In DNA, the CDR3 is TGTGCCAGCAGTCAAGGGGGTCTTGGCAATCAGCCCCAGCATTTT.

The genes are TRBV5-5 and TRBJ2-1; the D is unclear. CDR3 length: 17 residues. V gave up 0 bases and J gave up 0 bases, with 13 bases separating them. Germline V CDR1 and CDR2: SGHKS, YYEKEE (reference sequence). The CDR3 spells CASSLVALLDSYNEQFF. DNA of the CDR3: TGTGCCAGCAGCTTGGTGGCCCTCCTCGACTCCTACAATGAGCAGTTCTTC.

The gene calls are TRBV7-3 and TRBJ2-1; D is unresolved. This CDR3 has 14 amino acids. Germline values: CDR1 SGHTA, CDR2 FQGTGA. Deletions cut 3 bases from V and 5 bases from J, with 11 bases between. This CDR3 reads CASSFDRSDNEQFF. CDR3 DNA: TGTGCCAGCAGCTTTGACCGGAGCGACAATGAGCAGTTCTTC.

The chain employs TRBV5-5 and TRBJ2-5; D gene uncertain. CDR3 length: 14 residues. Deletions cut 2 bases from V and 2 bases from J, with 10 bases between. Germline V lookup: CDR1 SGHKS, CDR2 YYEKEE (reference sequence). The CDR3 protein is CASSLGQLQETQYF. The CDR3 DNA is TGTGCCAGCAGCTTAGGGCAGTTACAAGAGACCCAGTACTTC.